This note documents a single T cell receptor beta chain sequence. Its antigen is not identified. For TCR beta, libraries came from iRepertoire HTBI primers and Arm-PCR of CDR3 regions. TCRdb analysed the multiplex PCR reads with MiXCR anew, one entry per CDR3 protein. The repertoire consists of approximately 360,000 distinct CDR3 sequences, with approximately 25% occurring once and the leading ten covering 25% to 30%. The source of the sample is a study of regulatory T cells in long-lasting Graves disease. Across the study: Treatment with antithyroid drugs for over 5 years, together with positive TSH receptor antibodies, meant persistent Graves' disease. Overall study findings and caveats: TCR diversity in persistent Graves' patients was below that of newly diagnosed ones. Analyses excluded thyroid tissue, covering peripheral blood alone.

Documented time point: persistent/refractory GD, antithyroid drugs over 5 years with positive TRAb. From RNA extracted from PBMCs, the TCR library was made. Looked up from germline, CDR1 is MNHEY and CDR2 is SVGAGI. V was cut by 0 bases and J by 5 bases, with 22 bases left in between. The CDR3 has 18 residues. The clonotype originates from a woman in her thirties or forties with Graves disease. Sample: peripheral blood mononuclear cells (PBMCs), taken when the disease was refractory, from a patient treated with antithyroid drugs. V gene TRBV6-5 combines with J gene TRBJ2-5; TRBD1 is a possible D gene (5 bases). The CDR3 coding sequence is TGTGCCAGCAGTTACTCGATTTCAGGACATGGGGTCGGGGAGACCCAGTACTTC. Translating it yields CASSYSISGHGVGETQYF.